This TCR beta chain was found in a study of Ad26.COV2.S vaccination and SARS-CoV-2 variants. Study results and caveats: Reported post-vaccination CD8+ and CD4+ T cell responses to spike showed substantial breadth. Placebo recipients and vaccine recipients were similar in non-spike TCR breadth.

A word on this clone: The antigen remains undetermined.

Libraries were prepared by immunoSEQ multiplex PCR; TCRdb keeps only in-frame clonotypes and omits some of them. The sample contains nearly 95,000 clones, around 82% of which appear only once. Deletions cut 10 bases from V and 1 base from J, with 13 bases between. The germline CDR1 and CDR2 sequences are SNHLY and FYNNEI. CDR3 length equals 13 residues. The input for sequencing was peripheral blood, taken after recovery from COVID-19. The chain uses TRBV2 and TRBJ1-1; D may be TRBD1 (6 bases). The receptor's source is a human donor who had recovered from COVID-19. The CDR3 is CANLQGRNTEAFF. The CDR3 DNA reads TGTGCCAACCTCCAGGGGAGGAACACTGAAGCTTTCTTT.